This TCR beta chain was recorded in a study of T-cell reconstitution after alpha-beta-depleted transplantation in children. Findings and caveats of the study: Reportedly, roughly two months post-transplant, alpha-beta T cells arose from several hundred expanded graft clones.

This clonotype was observed at least ten times. The antigen is unknown. The CDR3 consists of 17 residues. The germline V gene has CDR1 LNHNV and CDR2 YYDKDF (reference sequence). V gave up 5 bases and J gave up 3 bases, with 20 bases separating them. The TCRbeta library was prepared with unique molecular identifiers. TCRdb re-analysed the PCR reads in MiXCR, keeping a single row per CDR3 protein. There are around 94,000 distinct CDR3 sequences in the sample; over 6% occur only once, and 16% lies in the top ten. The chain recombines TRBV15 with TRBJ1-5; TRBD1 is a possible D gene (6 bases). Sequencing was performed on PBMCs, taken before TCRalphabeta/CD19-depleted stem cell transplant. This receptor was identified in a boy aged 2 to 10 with acute lymphoblastic leukemia, due to receive a stem cell transplant. The CDR3 spells CATSGLQGWEPNQPQHF. DNA for the CDR3: TGTGCCACCAGCGGATTACAGGGTTGGGAACCCAATCAGCCCCAGCATTTT.